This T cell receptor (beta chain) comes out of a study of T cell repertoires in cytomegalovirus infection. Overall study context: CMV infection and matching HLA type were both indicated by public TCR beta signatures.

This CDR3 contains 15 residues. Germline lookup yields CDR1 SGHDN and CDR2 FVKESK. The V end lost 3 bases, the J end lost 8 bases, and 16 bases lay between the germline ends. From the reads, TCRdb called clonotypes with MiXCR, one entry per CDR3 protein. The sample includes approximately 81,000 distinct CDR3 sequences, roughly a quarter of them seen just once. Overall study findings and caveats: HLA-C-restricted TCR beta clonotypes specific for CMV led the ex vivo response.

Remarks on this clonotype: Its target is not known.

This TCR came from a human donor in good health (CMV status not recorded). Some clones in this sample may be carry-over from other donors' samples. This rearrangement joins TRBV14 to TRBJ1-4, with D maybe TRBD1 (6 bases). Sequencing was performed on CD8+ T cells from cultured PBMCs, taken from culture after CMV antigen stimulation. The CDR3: CASSQLQGRGEKLFF. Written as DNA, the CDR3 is TGTGCCAGCAGCCAGTTACAGGGCCGTGGGGAAAAACTGTTTTTT.